At least ten counts were recorded for the clone carrying this T cell receptor beta chain. The germline CDR1 and CDR2 sequences are GTSNPN and SVGIG (reference sequence). The CDR3 is 12 amino acids. V was shortened by 2 bases and J by 4 bases, with 8 bases between the two germline ends. This sample is part of a study of T cells in Graves' hyperthyroidism and ophthalmopathy. What was amplified from RNA transcripts were TCR beta CDR3 regions. A first-round RT-PCR of the TCR CDR3 used the HTBI primer set. Using its own MiXCR run on the multiplex PCR reads, TCRdb lists one record per CDR3 protein. The sample has about 360,000 distinct CDR3 sequences, approximately 13% seen once; the top ten hold over 8.5%.

The TCR originated in a woman aged 18-30 years with Graves' hyperthyroidism. The chain uses TRBV30 and TRBJ1-2, with D hard to call. The sequencing input was blood. CDR3 protein: CAWSTGFYGYTF. In DNA, the CDR3 is TGTGCCTGGAGTACGGGTTTCTATGGCTACACCTTC.